A selection of T cell receptor beta chains follows, all from one sample in a study of cytomegalovirus exposure and HLA in healthy donors. Profiled with immunoSEQ multiplex PCR; TCRdb holds only in-frame clones, not every one. The profile shows tens of thousands of clones, around 70% of them singletons. Sequencing was carried out using PBMCs. The receptors were sampled from a man between 60 and 75 years old in good health and CMV-seronegative. CDR3s include the opening cysteine and the closing phenylalanine or tryptophan. The D gene is left open where the match is weak. Expanded clones get a size class; other rows say once, few or many, or leave the size out.

clone size: NA
V gene: TRBV7-2
J gene: TRBJ1-3
D gene: NA
CDR3 DNA: TGTGCCAGCAGCTTAGACAGGGCTGGAAACACCATATATTTT
CDR3 protein: CASSLDRAGNTIYF

clone size: NA
V gene: TRBV30
J gene: TRBJ2-7
D gene: TRBD1
CDR3 DNA: TGTGCCTGGAGTGAGACAGGGAGCTCCTACGAGCAGTACTTC
CDR3 protein: CAWSETGSSYEQYF

clone size: NA
V gene: TRBV7-6
J gene: TRBJ1-1
D gene: TRBD1
CDR3 DNA: TGTGCCAGCAGCTTGACAGGGAAGTCTACTGAAGCTTTCTTT
CDR3 protein: CASSLTGKSTEAFF

clone size: NA
V gene: TRBV9
J gene: TRBJ2-5
D gene: TRBD1
CDR3 DNA: TGTGCCAGCAGCGCCGGGACAGGGGAGACCCAGTACTTC
CDR3 protein: CASSAGTGETQYF

clone size: NA
V gene: TRBV5-1
J gene: TRBJ2-7
D gene: TRBD2
CDR3 DNA: TGCGCCAGCAGCTTCGGGACTACTGCCTACGAGCAGTACTTC
CDR3 protein: CASSFGTTAYEQYF

clone size: NA
V gene: TRBV12-5
J gene: TRBJ1-5
D gene: TRBD1
CDR3 DNA: TGTGCTAGTGCCAACCGGGACAGGGGCAATCAGCCCCAGCATTTT
CDR3 protein: CASANRDRGNQPQHF

clone size: NA
V gene: TRBV5-1
J gene: TRBJ2-2
D gene: NA
CDR3 DNA: TGCGCCAGCAGCTCAGGCTGGGACACCGGGGAGCTGTTTTTT
CDR3 protein: CASSSGWDTGELFF

clone size: NA
V gene: TRBV5-1
J gene: TRBJ1-1
D gene: NA
CDR3 DNA: TGCGCCAGCAGCTTGGCCGGACATGAAGCTTTCTTT
CDR3 protein: CASSLAGHEAFF

clone size: NA
V gene: TRBV9
J gene: TRBJ1-1
D gene: TRBD1
CDR3 DNA: TGTGCCAGCAGCGGGACAGGGGACACTGAAGCTTTCTTT
CDR3 protein: CASSGTGDTEAFF

clone size: NA
V gene: TRBV14
J gene: TRBJ2-2
D gene: TRBD2
CDR3 DNA: TGTGCCAGCAGCCAAGAGCTAGCGGGAGGGAGCGCCGGGGAGCTGTTTTTT
CDR3 protein: CASSQELAGGSAGELFF

clone size: few
V gene: TRBV5-5
J gene: TRBJ2-5
D gene: TRBD2
CDR3 DNA: TGTGCCAGCACCGGGGGGGCCGAAGAGACCCAGTACTTC
CDR3 protein: CASTGGAEETQYF

clone size: NA
V gene: TRBV25-1
J gene: TRBJ2-1
D gene: NA
CDR3 DNA: TGTGCCAGCAGTGCCACCTTCGGGGGATCGGACAATGAGCAGTTCTTC
CDR3 protein: CASSATFGGSDNEQFF

clone size: NA
V gene: TRBV4-1
J gene: TRBJ2-1
D gene: TRBD2
CDR3 DNA: TGCGCCAGCAGCCAAGTGGTAGCGGGAGTAATTCGGGGCAATGAGCAGTTCTTC
CDR3 protein: CASSQVVAGVIRGNEQFF

clone size: few
V gene: TRBV4-1
J gene: TRBJ2-5
D gene: TRBD1
CDR3 DNA: TGCGCCAGCAGCCAAGAACGGACAGGGGGCTTATTCCAAGAGACCCAGTACTTC
CDR3 protein: CASSQERTGGLFQETQYF

clone size: NA
V gene: TRBV6-5
J gene: TRBJ1-3
D gene: TRBD1
CDR3 DNA: TGTGCCAGCAGCAATACAGGGGTCGGAAACACCATATATTTT
CDR3 protein: CASSNTGVGNTIYF

clone size: NA
V gene: TRBV7-2
J gene: TRBJ2-6
D gene: TRBD2
CDR3 DNA: TGTGCCAGCAGCTTAGCGGGCGGGGGGGCCAGTGGGGCCAACGTCCTGACTTTC
CDR3 protein: CASSLAGGGASGANVLTF

clone size: NA
V gene: TRBV4-2
J gene: TRBJ1-1
D gene: TRBD1
CDR3 DNA: TGTGCCAGCAGCCAAGATCTGGACAGGGGGAACACTGTAGCTTTCTTT
CDR3 protein: CASSQDLDRGNTVAFF

clone size: NA
V gene: TRBV28
J gene: TRBJ1-1
D gene: NA
CDR3 DNA: TGTGCCAGCAGCCGACAGGCCGACACTGAAGCTTTCTTT
CDR3 protein: CASSRQADTEAFF

clone size: NA
V gene: TRBV28
J gene: TRBJ2-1
D gene: NA
CDR3 DNA: TGTGCCAGCAGTTTTAGTGGGAGAGGGTCCTACAATGAGCAGTTCTTC
CDR3 protein: CASSFSGRGSYNEQFF

clone size: few
V gene: TRBV28
J gene: TRBJ2-7
D gene: NA
CDR3 DNA: TGTGCCAGCAGCAGGGGACACTCCTACGAGCAGTACTTC
CDR3 protein: CASSRGHSYEQYF

clone size: NA
V gene: TRBV6-4
J gene: TRBJ2-3
D gene: NA
CDR3 DNA: TGTGCCAGCAGTGAGGGGGGTGGGGACACAGATACGCAGTATTTT
CDR3 protein: CASSEGGGDTDTQYF

clone size: NA
V gene: TRBV18
J gene: TRBJ1-2
D gene: TRBD1
CDR3 DNA: TGTGCCAGCTCCCTGGGACAGGATAACTATGGCTACACCTTC
CDR3 protein: CASSLGQDNYGYTF

clone size: NA
V gene: TRBV10-3
J gene: TRBJ2-5
D gene: TRBD1
CDR3 DNA: TGTGCCATCATGGGGGACAGGGTTGGGACACAAGAGACCCAGTACTTC
CDR3 protein: CAIMGDRVGTQETQYF

clone size: NA
V gene: TRBV5-6
J gene: TRBJ2-2
D gene: NA
CDR3 DNA: TGTGCCAGCAGCTCCGTAGCTGGAGGTACGAACACCGGGGAGCTGTTTTTT
CDR3 protein: CASSSVAGGTNTGELFF

clone size: NA
V gene: TRBV11-2
J gene: TRBJ2-1
D gene: TRBD1
CDR3 DNA: TGTGCCAGCATCAGAGAGGGGGACAGACTCTACAATGAGCAGTTCTTC
CDR3 protein: CASIREGDRLYNEQFF